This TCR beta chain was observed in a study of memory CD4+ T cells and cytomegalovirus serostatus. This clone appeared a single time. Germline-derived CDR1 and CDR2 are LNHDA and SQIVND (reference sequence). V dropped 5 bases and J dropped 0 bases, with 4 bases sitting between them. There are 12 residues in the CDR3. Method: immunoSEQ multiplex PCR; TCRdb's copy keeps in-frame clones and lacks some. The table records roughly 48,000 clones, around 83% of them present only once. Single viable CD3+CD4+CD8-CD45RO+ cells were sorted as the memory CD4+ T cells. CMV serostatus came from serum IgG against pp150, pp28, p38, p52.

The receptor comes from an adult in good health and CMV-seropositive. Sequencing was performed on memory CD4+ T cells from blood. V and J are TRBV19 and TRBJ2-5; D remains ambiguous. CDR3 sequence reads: CASSLDQETQYF. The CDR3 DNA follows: TGTGCCAGTAGTCTGGACCAAGAGACCCAGTACTTC.